The clone carrying this TCR beta chain has more than one count but fewer than ten. Germline CDR1 MNHEY, CDR2 SVGEGT. The CDR3 is 16 residues long. Losses at the gene ends were 2 bases for V and 0 bases for J; bases not matched to a gene: 7. This sample was taken from a study of control samples from healthy donors and cancer patients. The method was immunoSEQ multiplex PCR; TCRdb's version includes in-frame clones alone and lacks a portion of them. The top ten clones hold 3.4% of a sample with about 120,000 clones, 70% to 90% of them seen once. The rearrangement uses TRBV6-2 or TRBV6-3 and TRBJ2-7, with 7 bases fitting TRBD2. This receptor was identified in a man aged 35 to 55 in good health. Sequencing was performed on blood. The CDR3 bases are TGTGCCAGCAGTTACGGCAGCGGGGCCCCCTCCTACGAGCAGTACTTC. Translated: CASSYGSGAPSYEQYF.